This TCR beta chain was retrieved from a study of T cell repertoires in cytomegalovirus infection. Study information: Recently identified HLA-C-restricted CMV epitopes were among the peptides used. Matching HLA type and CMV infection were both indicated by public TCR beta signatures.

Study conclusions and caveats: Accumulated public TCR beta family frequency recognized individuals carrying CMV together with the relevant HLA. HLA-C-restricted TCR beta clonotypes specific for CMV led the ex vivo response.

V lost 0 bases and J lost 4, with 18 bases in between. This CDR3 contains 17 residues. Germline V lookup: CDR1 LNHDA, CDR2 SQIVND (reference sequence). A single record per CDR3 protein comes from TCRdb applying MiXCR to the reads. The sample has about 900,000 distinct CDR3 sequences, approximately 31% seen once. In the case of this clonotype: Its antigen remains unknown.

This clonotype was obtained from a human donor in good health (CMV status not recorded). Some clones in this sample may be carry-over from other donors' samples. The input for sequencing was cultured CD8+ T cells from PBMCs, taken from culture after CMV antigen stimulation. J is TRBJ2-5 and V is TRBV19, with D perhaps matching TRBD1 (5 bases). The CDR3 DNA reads TGTGCCAGTAGTATAGATCAGGGTAGTCTCCATGGAGAGACCCAGTACTTC. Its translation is CASSIDQGSLHGETQYF. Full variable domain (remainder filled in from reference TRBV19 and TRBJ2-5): DGGITQSPKYLFRKEGQNVTLSCEQNLNHDAMYWYRQDPGQGLRLIYYSQIVNDFQKGDIAEGYSVSREKKESFPLTVTSAQKNPTAFYLCASSIDQGSLHGETQYFGPGTRLLVL.